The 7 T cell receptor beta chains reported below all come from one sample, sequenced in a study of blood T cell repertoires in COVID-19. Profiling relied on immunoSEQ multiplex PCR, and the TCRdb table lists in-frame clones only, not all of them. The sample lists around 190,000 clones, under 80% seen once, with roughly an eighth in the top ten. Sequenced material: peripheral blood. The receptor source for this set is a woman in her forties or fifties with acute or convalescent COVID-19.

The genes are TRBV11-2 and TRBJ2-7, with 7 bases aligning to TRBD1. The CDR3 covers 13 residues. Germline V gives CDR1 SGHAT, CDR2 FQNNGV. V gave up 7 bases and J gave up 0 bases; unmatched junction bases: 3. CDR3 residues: CASTGTVSYEQYF. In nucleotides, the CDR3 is TGTGCCAGCACCGGGACAGTCTCCTACGAGCAGTACTTC.

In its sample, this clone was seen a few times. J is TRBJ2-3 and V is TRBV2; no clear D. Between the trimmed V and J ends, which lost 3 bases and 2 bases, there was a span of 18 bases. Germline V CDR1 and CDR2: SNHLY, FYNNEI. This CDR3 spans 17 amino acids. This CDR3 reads CASSDTPRLGSTDTQYF. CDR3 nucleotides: TGTGCCAGCAGTGACACCCCGAGACTTGGGTCCACAGATACGCAGTATTTT.

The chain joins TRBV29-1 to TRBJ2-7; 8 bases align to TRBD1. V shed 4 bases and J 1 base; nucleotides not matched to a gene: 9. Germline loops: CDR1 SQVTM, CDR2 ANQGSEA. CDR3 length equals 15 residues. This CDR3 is CSVGIDRGASYEQYF. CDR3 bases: TGCAGCGTTGGGATAGACAGGGGCGCTTCCTACGAGCAGTACTTC.

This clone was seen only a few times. The CDR3 nucleotides read TGTGCCAGCACCACTCCTATGAACACTGAAGCTTTCTTT. Translating it yields CASTTPMNTEAFF. The chain couples TRBV28 to TRBJ1-1; D is undetermined. This CDR3 spans 13 amino acids. The germline V gene encodes CDR1 MDHEN and CDR2 SYDVKM. V was clipped by 7 bases and J by 0 bases, with 9 bases between them.

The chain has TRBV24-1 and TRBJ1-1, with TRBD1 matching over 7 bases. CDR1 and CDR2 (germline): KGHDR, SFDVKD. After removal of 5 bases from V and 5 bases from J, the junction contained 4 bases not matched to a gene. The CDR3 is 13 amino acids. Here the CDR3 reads CATSATGRTEAFF. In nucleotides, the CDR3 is TGTGCCACCAGTGCGACAGGGAGAACTGAAGCTTTCTTT.

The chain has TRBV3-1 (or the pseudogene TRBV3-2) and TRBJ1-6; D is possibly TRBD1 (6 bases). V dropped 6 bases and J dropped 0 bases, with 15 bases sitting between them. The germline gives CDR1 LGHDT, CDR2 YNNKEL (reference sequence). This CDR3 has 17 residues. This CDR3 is CASSFGMTGSYNSPLHF. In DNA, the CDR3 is TGTGCCAGCAGTTTCGGAATGACAGGCTCCTATAATTCACCCCTCCACTTT.

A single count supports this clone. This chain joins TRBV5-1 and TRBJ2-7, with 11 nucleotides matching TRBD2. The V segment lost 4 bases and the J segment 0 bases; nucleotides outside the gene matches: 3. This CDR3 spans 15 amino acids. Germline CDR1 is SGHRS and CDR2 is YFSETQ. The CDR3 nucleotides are TGCGCCAGCAGCCAAACTAGCGGGAGCTCCTACGAGCAGTACTTC. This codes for CASSQTSGSSYEQYF.